What follows is one TCR beta chain and its context. This sample was included in a study of T cells after somatic rescue of genetic block. Measured with immunoSEQ multiplex PCR; TCRdb has only the in-frame clones, and not every one. The profile shows tens of thousands of clones, around 92% of them singletons. The CDR3 has 16 residues. CDR1 is MNHEY and CDR2 is SVGAGI in the germline V gene. V shed 0 bases and J shed 2 bases, with 14 bases lying between them. This receptor was identified in a man aged 35 to 55. Sequencing was carried out using peripheral blood mononuclear cells (PBMCs). This rearrangement joins TRBV6-5 to TRBJ2-7; D possibly corresponds to TRBD1 (6 bases). The DNA for the CDR3 is TGTGCCAGCAGTTACTCAATACGGGACATAGCCTACGAGCAGTACTTC. Translated: CASSYSIRDIAYEQYF.